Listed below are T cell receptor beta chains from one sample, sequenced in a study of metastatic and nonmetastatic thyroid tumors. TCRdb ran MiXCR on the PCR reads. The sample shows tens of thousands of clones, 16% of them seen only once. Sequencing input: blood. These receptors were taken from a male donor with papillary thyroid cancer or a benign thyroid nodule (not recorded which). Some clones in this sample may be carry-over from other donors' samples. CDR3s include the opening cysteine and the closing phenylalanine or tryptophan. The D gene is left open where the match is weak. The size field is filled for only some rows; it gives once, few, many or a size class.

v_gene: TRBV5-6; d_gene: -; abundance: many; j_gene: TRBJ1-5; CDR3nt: TGTGCCAGCAGCCGGGGGAGAGCGAGCAATCAGCCCCAGCATTTT; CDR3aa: CASSRGRASNQPQHF
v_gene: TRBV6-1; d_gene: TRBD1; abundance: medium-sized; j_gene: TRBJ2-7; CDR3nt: TGTGCCAGCAGTGGAACCGGGACAGTCTCCTACGAGCAGTACTTC; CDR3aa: CASSGTGTVSYEQYF
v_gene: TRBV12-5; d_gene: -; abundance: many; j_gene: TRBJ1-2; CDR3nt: TGTGCTAGTGGTTTCGATGGGGGTTATGGCTACACCTTC; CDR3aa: CASGFDGGYGYTF
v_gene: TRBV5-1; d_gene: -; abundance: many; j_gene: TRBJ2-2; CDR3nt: TGCGCCAGCAATGAGGGAGCGGACACCGGGGAGCTGTTTTTT; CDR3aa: CASNEGADTGELFF
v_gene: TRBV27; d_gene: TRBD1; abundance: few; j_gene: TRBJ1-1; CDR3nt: TGTGCCAGCAGTTTACGACAGGGTTACACTGAAGCTTTCTTT; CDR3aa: CASSLRQGYTEAFF
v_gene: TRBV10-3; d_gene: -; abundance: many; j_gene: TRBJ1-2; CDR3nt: TGTGCCATCAGTGAGTCCGACGAGGGCTACACCTTC; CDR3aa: CAISESDEGYTF
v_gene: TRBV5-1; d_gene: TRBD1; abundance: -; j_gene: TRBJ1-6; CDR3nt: TGCGCCAGCAGGGAAAGGGACAGGAGCTCCTATAATTCACCCCTCCACTTT; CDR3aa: CASRERDRSSYNSPLHF
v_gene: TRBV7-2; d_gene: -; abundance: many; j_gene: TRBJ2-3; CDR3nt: TGTGCCAGCAGCTTCGGTGTAGATACGCAGTATTTT; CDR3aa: CASSFGVDTQYF
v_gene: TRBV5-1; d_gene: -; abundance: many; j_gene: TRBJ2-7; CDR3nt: TGCGCCAGCAGCTTAATCGCCATCCCTAAGGACGAGCAGTACTTC; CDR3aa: CASSLIAIPKDEQYF
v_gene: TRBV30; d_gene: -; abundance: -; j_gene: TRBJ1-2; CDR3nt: TGTGCCTGGAGTGTACGTGGGATTGGCTACACCTTC; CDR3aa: CAWSVRGIGYTF
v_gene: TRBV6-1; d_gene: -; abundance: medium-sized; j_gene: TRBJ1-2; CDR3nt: TGTGCCAGCAGTGAAGCCGGGAACAGCGCGAACTATGGCTACACCTTC; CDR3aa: CASSEAGNSANYGYTF
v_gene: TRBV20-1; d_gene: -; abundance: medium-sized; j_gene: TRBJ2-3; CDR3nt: TGCAGTGCGAGTTTATGGGGAGTCACGCAGTATTTT; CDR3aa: CSASLWGVTQYF
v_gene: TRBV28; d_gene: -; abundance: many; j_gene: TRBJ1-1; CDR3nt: TGTGCCAGCAGTAAACTGACAGTGTTGAACACTGAAGCTTTCTTT; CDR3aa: CASSKLTVLNTEAFF
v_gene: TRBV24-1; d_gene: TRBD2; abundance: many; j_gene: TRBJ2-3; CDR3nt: TGTGCCACCAGTAGCGGGAGAGGGTCGCAGTATTTT; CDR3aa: CATSSGRGSQYF
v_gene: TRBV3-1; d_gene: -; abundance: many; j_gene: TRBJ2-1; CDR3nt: TGTGCCAGCAGCCAGGGCCTGGGACTGGGACTTAAGGAGCAGTTCTTC; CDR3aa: CASSQGLGLGLKEQFF
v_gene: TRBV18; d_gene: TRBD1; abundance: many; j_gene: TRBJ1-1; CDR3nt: TGTGCCAGCTCACCAGGGACAGGAGGCACTGAAGCTTTCTTT; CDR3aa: CASSPGTGGTEAFF
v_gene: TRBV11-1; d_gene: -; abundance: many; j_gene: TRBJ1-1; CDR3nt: TGTGCCAGCTCGCTAGATCCCGGAGCGCGTGAAGCTTTCTTT; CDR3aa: CASSLDPGAREAFF
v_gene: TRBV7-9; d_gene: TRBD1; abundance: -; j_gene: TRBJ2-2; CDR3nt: TGTGCCAGCAGCTTCCGGGACAGGGACACCGGGGAGCTTTTTTTT; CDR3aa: CASSFRDRDTGELFF
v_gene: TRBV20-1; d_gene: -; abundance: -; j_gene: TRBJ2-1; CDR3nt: TGCAGTGCTAGTCTAAGGGGACGGGGAACCTACAATGAGCAGTTCTTC; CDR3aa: CSASLRGRGTYNEQFF
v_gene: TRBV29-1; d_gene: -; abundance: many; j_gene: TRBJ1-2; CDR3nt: TGCAGCGTTGAAATCCCAGGGGCATTCTATGGCTACACCTTC; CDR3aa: CSVEIPGAFYGYTF
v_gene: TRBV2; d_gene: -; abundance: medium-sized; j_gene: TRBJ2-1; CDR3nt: TGTGCCAGCAGTGATGTTGAGGCGGCCAATGAGCAGTTCTTC; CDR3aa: CASSDVEAANEQFF
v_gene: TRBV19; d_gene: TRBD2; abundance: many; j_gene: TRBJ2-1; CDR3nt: TGTGCCAGTACCAGCGGGAGCTCCTACAATGAGCAGTTCTTC; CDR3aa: CASTSGSSYNEQFF
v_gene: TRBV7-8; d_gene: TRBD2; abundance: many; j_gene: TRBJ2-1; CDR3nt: TGTGCCAGCAGCTTAGTGGCAGTCTTGGCGGGAGGGTTGTTCTTC; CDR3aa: CASSLVAVLAGGLFF